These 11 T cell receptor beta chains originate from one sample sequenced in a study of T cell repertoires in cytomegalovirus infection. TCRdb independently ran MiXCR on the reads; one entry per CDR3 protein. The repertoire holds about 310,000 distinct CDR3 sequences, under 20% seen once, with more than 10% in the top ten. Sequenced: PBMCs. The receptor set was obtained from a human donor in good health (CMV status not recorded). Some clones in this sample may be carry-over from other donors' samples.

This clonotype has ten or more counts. The CDR3 DNA sequence: TGTGCCAGCAGTTCAGGGGATCAGCCCCAGCATTTT. Translation gives CASSSGDQPQHF. V is TRBV5-6 and J is TRBJ1-5; tentatively, D is TRBD1 (6 bases). Deletions cut 5 bases from V and 5 bases from J, with 8 bases between. Germline V gene sequence: CDR1 SGHDT, CDR2 YYEEEE. The CDR3 contains 12 residues.

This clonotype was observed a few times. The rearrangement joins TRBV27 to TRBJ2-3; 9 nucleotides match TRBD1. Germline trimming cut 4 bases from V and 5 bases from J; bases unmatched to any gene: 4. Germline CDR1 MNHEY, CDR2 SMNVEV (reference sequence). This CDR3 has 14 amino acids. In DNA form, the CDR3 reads TGTGCCAGCAGTTGGGACAGGGCTGTAGATACGCAGTATTTT. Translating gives CASSWDRAVDTQYF.

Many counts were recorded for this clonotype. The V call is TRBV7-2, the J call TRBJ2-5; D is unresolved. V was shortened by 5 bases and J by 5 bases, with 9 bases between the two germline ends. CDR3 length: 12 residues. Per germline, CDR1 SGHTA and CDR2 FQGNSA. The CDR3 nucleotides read TGTGCCAGCAGCGCCCTGGGGGAGACCCAGTACTTC. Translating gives CASSALGETQYF.

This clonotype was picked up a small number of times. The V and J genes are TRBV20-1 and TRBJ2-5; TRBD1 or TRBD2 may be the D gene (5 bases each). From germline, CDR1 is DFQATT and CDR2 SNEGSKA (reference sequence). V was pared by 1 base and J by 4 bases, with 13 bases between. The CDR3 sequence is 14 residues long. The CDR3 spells CSARVAGTLETQYF. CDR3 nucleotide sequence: TGCAGTGCTAGAGTTGCAGGGACCCTAGAGACCCAGTACTTC.

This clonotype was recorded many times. DNA for the CDR3: TGTGCCAGCAGCTTAGCACCGACCACGACAGGGGAAAACATTCAGTACTTC. Translated: CASSLAPTTTGENIQYF. V is TRBV7-3 and J is TRBJ2-4, with TRBD1 matching 8 bases. The ends lost 2 bases at V and 5 bases at J; junction bases unmatched: 11. The CDR3 totals 17 residues. Per the germline V gene, CDR1 is SGHTA and CDR2 is FQGTGA.

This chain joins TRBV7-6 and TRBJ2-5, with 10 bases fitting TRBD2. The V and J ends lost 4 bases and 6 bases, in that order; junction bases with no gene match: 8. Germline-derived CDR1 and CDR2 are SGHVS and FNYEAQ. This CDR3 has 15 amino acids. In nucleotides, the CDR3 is TGTGCCAGCAGCTCAGGGGCTAGCGGGGGCAAGACCCAGTACTTC. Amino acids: CASSSGASGGKTQYF.

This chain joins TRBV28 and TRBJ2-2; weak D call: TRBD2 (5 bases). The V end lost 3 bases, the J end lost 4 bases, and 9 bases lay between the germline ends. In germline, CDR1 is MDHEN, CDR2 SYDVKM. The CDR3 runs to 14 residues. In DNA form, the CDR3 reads TGTGCCAGCAGTTTGGGGAGTTTCACCGGGGAGCTGTTTTTT. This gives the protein CASSLGSFTGELFF.

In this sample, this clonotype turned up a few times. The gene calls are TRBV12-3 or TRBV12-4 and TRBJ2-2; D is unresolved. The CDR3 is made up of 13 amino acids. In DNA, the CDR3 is TGTGTCGTAGCCGATCAGAACACCGGGGAGCTGTTTTTT. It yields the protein CVVADQNTGELFF.

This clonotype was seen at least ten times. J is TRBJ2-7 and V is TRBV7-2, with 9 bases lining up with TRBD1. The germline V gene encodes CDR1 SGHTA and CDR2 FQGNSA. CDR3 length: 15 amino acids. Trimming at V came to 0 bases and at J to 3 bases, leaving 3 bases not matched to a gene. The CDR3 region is CASSLAQGAFYEQYF. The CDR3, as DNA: TGTGCCAGCAGCTTAGCACAGGGGGCTTTCTACGAGCAGTACTTC.

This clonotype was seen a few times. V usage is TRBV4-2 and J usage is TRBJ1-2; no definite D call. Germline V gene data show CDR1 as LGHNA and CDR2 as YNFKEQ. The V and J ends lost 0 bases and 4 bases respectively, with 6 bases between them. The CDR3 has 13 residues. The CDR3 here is CASSQDIFYGYTF. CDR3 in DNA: TGTGCCAGCAGCCAAGACATATTCTATGGCTACACCTTC.

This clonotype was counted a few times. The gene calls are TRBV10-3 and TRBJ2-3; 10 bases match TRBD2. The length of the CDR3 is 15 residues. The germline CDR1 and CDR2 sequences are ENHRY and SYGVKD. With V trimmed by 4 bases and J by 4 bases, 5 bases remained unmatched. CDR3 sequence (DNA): TGTGCCATCAGTGGAGATAGCGGGGGGCCAGATACGCAGTATTTT. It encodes CAISGDSGGPDTQYF.